The rows below give T cell receptor beta chains drawn from one sample of a study of cytomegalovirus exposure and HLA in healthy donors. The repertoire was sequenced with immunoSEQ multiplex PCR; TCRdb's copy has only in-frame clones and lacks some. The sample holds roughly 200,000 clones, roughly three quarters seen once. Sequenced input: PBMCs. The source of these receptors is a male donor in good health and CMV-seronegative. CDR3s include the opening cysteine and the closing phenylalanine or tryptophan. The D gene is left open where the match is weak. The size entry is marked missing in some rows and otherwise reads once, few, many or a size class.

D: -
J: TRBJ2-1
V: TRBV14
size: -
DNA: TGTGCCAGCAGCCAAGATAGAACGAATGAGCAGTTCTTC
CDR3: CASSQDRTNEQFF

D: TRBD1
J: TRBJ1-2
V: TRBV19
size: -
DNA: TGTGCCAGTAGTATAACTCCCGACAGGGGGAAAGGCTACACCTTC
CDR3: CASSITPDRGKGYTF

D: TRBD1
J: TRBJ1-2
V: TRBV30
size: few
DNA: TGTGCCTGGAGGGACAGGTTCGGGGGCTACACCTTC
CDR3: CAWRDRFGGYTF

D: -
J: TRBJ2-7
V: TRBV4-2
size: -
DNA: TGTGCCAGCAGCCAAGACACTCTCTCCTACGAGCAGTACTTC
CDR3: CASSQDTLSYEQYF

D: -
J: TRBJ2-7
V: TRBV7-9
size: -
DNA: TGTGCCAGCAGCTTGACCTACAGGGACGGGACCTCCTACGAGCAGTACTTC
CDR3: CASSLTYRDGTSYEQYF

D: -
J: TRBJ1-5
V: TRBV6-5
size: few
DNA: TGTGCCAGCACTCCCGCGGGATTTAATCAGCCCCAGCATTTT
CDR3: CASTPAGFNQPQHF

D: TRBD2
J: TRBJ2-1
V: TRBV7-3
size: once
DNA: TGTGCCAGCAGCTCACAAGCGGGAGGCAACAATGAGCAGTTCTTC
CDR3: CASSSQAGGNNEQFF

D: -
J: TRBJ1-3
V: TRBV6-5
size: -
DNA: TGTGCCAGCAGTTACTCCAGGGGCTCTGGAAACACCATATATTTT
CDR3: CASSYSRGSGNTIYF

D: -
J: TRBJ2-5
V: TRBV7-9
size: -
DNA: TGTTCCAGCAGCTTTACGGGAGAACCCGCAGAGACCCAGTACTTC
CDR3: CSSSFTGEPAETQYF

D: TRBD1
J: TRBJ1-3
V: TRBV5-1
size: -
DNA: TGCGCCAGCAGCTCACCCCCAGGGGGCCGATCAAACACCATATATTTT
CDR3: CASSSPPGGRSNTIYF

D: -
J: TRBJ1-5
V: TRBV6-5
size: -
DNA: TGTGCCAGCAGTTCAGGAGGGGCCGGCAGTCAGCCCCAGCATTTT
CDR3: CASSSGGAGSQPQHF

D: -
J: TRBJ2-1
V: TRBV27
size: -
DNA: TGTGCCAGCAGTTTAAACAGGGAGAGAAACAATGAGCAGTTCTTC
CDR3: CASSLNRERNNEQFF

D: -
J: TRBJ1-2
V: TRBV7-8
size: few
DNA: TGTGCCAGCAGCTTAGTTAACCTGGATCGGGACTATGGCTACACCTTC
CDR3: CASSLVNLDRDYGYTF

D: -
J: TRBJ2-1
V: TRBV27
size: -
DNA: TGTGCCAGCAGACCAAGCGGGCGTTACAATGAGCAGTTCTTC
CDR3: CASRPSGRYNEQFF

D: -
J: TRBJ1-5
V: TRBV28
size: -
DNA: TGTGCCAGCAGTTTGAGCAGGGGCGTTAGGGGGATAGGGCAGCCCCAGCATTTT
CDR3: CASSLSRGVRGIGQPQHF

D: TRBD2
J: TRBJ2-3
V: TRBV4-1
size: -
DNA: TGCGCCAGCAGCTTTAGCGGGGGGACCGGGGATACGCAGTATTTT
CDR3: CASSFSGGTGDTQYF

D: TRBD1
J: TRBJ1-5
V: TRBV6-6
size: -
DNA: TGTGCCAGCAGCCGGGACAGGGGAAGGCAGCCCCAGCATTTT
CDR3: CASSRDRGRQPQHF

D: -
J: TRBJ1-3
V: TRBV28
size: -
DNA: TGTGCCAGCAGTTTCGGGGGGCTAAGAAACACCATATATTTT
CDR3: CASSFGGLRNTIYF

D: -
J: TRBJ1-3
V: TRBV19
size: -
DNA: TGTGCCACTTCGGACAGAGTAATTTCCTCTGGAAACACCATATATTTT
CDR3: CATSDRVISSGNTIYF

D: TRBD1
J: TRBJ1-1
V: TRBV6-6
size: -
DNA: TGTGCCAGCAGACAGGGGGCGGGAAACACTGAAGCTTTCTTT
CDR3: CASRQGAGNTEAFF

D: TRBD2
J: TRBJ2-5
V: TRBV7-9
size: once
DNA: TGTGCCAGCAGCTTGGGGACTAGCGGGTTTCAAGAGACCCAGTACTTC
CDR3: CASSLGTSGFQETQYF

D: -
J: TRBJ1-5
V: TRBV30
size: -
DNA: TGTGCCTGGGCACAGGGTGGCAATCAGCCCCAGCATTTT
CDR3: CAWAQGGNQPQHF

D: TRBD1
J: TRBJ1-2
V: TRBV25-1
size: -
DNA: TGTGCCAGCAGTGGGTACAGGGGCGGCTATGGCTACACCTTC
CDR3: CASSGYRGGYGYTF

D: -
J: TRBJ1-2
V: TRBV30
size: -
DNA: TGTGCCGGGGACCCCACCCAAGCAGGGGTTATTTACACCTTC
CDR3: CAGDPTQAGVIYTF

D: -
J: TRBJ2-3
V: TRBV5-1
size: -
DNA: TGCGCCAGCAGCTTATCCGGCACAGATACGCAGTATTTT
CDR3: CASSLSGTDTQYF

D: TRBD1
J: TRBJ1-6
V: TRBV4-1
size: -
DNA: TGCGCCAGCAGCCAAGTCCTACAGGGGCCTGGCAATTCACCCCTCCACTTT
CDR3: CASSQVLQGPGNSPLHF